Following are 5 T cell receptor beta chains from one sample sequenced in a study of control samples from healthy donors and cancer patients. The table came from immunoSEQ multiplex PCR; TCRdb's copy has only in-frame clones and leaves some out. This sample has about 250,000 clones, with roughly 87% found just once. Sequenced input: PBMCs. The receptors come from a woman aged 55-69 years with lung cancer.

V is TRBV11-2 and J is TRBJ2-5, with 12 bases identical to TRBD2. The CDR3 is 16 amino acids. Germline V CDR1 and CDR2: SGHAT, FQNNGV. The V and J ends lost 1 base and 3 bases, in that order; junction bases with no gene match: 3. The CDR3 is CASSLGGLAGKETQYF. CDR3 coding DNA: TGTGCCAGCAGCTTAGGAGGACTAGCGGGAAAAGAGACCCAGTACTTC.

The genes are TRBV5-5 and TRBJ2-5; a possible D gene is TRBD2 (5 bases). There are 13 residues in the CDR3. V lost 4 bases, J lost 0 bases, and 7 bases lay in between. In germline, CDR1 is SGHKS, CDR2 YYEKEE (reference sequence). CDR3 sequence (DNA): TGTGCCAGCAGCATAGCGAACCAAGAGACCCAGTACTTC. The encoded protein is CASSIANQETQYF. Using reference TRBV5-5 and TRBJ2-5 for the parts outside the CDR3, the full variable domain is DAGVTQSPTHLIKTRGQQVTLRCSPISGHKSVSWYQQVLGQGPQFIFQYYEKEERGRGNFPDRFSARQFPNYSSELNVNALLLGDSALYLCASSIANQETQYFGPGTRLLVL.

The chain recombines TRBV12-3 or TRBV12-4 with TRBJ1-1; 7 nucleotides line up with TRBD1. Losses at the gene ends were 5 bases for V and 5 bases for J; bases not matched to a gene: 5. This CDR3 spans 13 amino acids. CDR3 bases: TGTGCCAGCAGTCCAGGGGGTGGAACTGAAGCTTTCTTT. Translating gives CASSPGGGTEAFF.

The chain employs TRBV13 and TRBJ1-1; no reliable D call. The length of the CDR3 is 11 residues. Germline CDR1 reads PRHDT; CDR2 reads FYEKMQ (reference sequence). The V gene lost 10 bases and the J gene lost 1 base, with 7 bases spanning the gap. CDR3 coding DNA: TGTGCCACTTCAGGGAACACTGAAGCTTTCTTT. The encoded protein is CATSGNTEAFF.

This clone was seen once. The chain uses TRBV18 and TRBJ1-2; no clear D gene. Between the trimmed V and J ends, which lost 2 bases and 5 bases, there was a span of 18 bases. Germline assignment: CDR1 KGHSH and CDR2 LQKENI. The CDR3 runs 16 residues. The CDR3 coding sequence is TGTGCCAGCTCACCAAAGTCCGGGTCGTCTGTTTATGGCTACACCTTC. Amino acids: CASSPKSGSSVYGYTF.